This T cell receptor (beta chain) comes out of a study of T-cell memory formation after mild COVID-19. Study-level information: For the most part, TCR clusters were specific to one donor.

TCRdb re-derived calls from the 5' RACE reads in MiXCR, one entry per CDR3 protein. The top ten hold roughly 20% of the sample, which has around 300,000 distinct CDR3 sequences, 19% seen once. In regard to this clonotype: Its matching antigen is unknown.

Study-level results: Prior to infection, memory already included some responding clones, suggesting cross-reactive memory joined. A second wave expanding day 15 to 37 was CD4+-biased; contracting clones were balanced.

The sample was PBMCs or a T cell subset sorted from them (not recorded which). This receptor was obtained from a man aged 18 to 30 who had mild COVID-19 (a few samples of this study predate the infection). Cell type and time point are not known.

The CDR3 region has the DNA TGCAGTGCTAGTCGGGGTGGGGGTGCCAAAAACATTCAGTACTTC. It yields the protein CSASRGGGAKNIQYF. V is TRBV20-1 and J is TRBJ2-4; D may be TRBD1 or TRBD2 (5 bases each). Per the germline V gene, CDR1 is DFQATT and CDR2 is SNEGSKA (reference sequence). V gave up 3 bases and J gave up 1 base, with 13 bases separating them. This CDR3 spans 15 amino acids.